The 22 T cell receptor beta chains presented below share a single source sample, sequenced in a study of siplizumab effects on memory and regulatory T cells (dated by TCRdb to the late 2010s). Libraries came from the immunoSEQ multiplex PCR assay. The source is immuneACCESS, and TCRdb retained only in-frame sequences with V and J called. Part of the clones is not carried over; for the studies checked, unresolved V genes explain less than half of this, and the remainder is unexplained. The sample table holds approximately 75,000 clones, of which roughly 93% were seen once. The top ten hold 5% of the sample. Sequencing used CD8+ T cells sorted from blood. The source of these receptors is a human donor in good health.

The rearrangement uses TRBV9 and TRBJ2-2, with unresolved D. V lost 2 bases and J lost 6, with 5 bases in between. Per the germline V gene, CDR1 is SGDLS and CDR2 is YYNGEE. The CDR3 is made up of 12 amino acids. The chain's CDR3 is CASSVPAGELFF. CDR3 DNA: TGTGCCAGCAGCGTCCCGGCCGGGGAGCTGTTTTTT.

V and J are TRBV13 and TRBJ2-3; tentatively, D is TRBD1 or TRBD2 (6 bases each). The CDR3 consists of 18 residues. Trimming removed 5 bases at V and 6 bases at J, with 27 bases between. Germline assignment: CDR1 PRHDT and CDR2 FYEKMQ (reference sequence). CDR3 in DNA: TGTGCCAGCAGCCCGGAACCGGGACTCCCACAAGGGGGGGATACGCAGTATTTT. Translation gives CASSPEPGLPQGGDTQYF.

The chain carries TRBV29-1 and TRBJ2-5, with 9 bases identical to TRBD2. Germline V gives CDR1 SQVTM, CDR2 ANQGSEA. The junction had 12 bases not matched to a gene; V was cut back by 6 bases and J by 1 base. The CDR3 consists of 16 residues. In DNA, the CDR3 is TGCAGCGTCTGGGGAAATAGCGGGGGACTCCAAGAGACCCAGTACTTC. As protein: CSVWGNSGGLQETQYF.

V usage is TRBV7-2 and J usage is TRBJ2-3, with a possible D match to TRBD2 (6 bases). The CDR3 is 15 amino acids. V dropped 4 bases and J dropped 0 bases, with 11 bases sitting between them. In germline, CDR1 is SGHTA, CDR2 FQGNSA. The CDR3 DNA follows: TGTGCCAGCAGCTCCCGTGCGGGGAGCACAGATACGCAGTATTTT. Its translation is CASSSRAGSTDTQYF.

The chain carries TRBV6-4 and TRBJ2-6; tentative D call: TRBD1 (6 bases). CDR1 and CDR2 from the germline V gene are MRHNA and SNTAGT. Trimming cost V 2 bases and J 0 bases, with 23 bases left between them. This CDR3 region has 21 residues. DNA for the CDR3: TGTGCCAGCAGTGACAACATAATTAACTCGGACAGCCTCTCTGGGGCCAACGTCCTGACTTTC. It yields the protein CASSDNIINSDSLSGANVLTF.

The chain carries TRBV29-1 and TRBJ2-3, with TRBD2 matching over 11 bases. Unmatched junction bases numbered 8, after V lost 8 bases and J lost 4 bases. The CDR3 runs 14 residues. The germline CDR1 and CDR2 sequences are SQVTM and ANQGSEA. As DNA, the CDR3 is TGCAGCCCTGTAGCGGGGGGGCAATCAGATACGCAGTATTTT. Protein: CSPVAGGQSDTQYF.

J is TRBJ2-7 and V is TRBV4-2; 12 positions match TRBD2. J gave up 6 bases and V 0 bases, and 9 bases lay outside the gene matches. This CDR3 contains 17 residues. Germline CDR1 is LGHNA and CDR2 is YNFKEQ. This chain's CDR3 is CASSQDYPSGGAVEQYF. In DNA form, the CDR3 reads TGTGCCAGCAGCCAAGATTATCCTAGCGGGGGGGCGGTCGAGCAGTACTTC.

The rearrangement links TRBV6-6 to TRBJ2-3; the D is unclear. The CDR3 totals 16 residues. The V end lost 1 base, the J end lost 4 bases, and 15 bases lay between the germline ends. The germline V gene has CDR1 MNHNY and CDR2 SVGAGI (reference sequence). As DNA, the CDR3 is TGTGCCAGCAGTTACTTACCACCTCCCCCCCCAGATACGCAGTATTTT. Its translation is CASSYLPPPPPDTQYF.

The J gene is TRBJ2-3, the V gene TRBV27; 14 bases agree with TRBD2. This CDR3 has 15 residues. Germline values: CDR1 MNHEY, CDR2 SMNVEV (reference sequence). The V gene end was trimmed by 1 base and the J gene end by 6 bases; junction bases not matched to a gene: 0. The CDR3 nucleotides are TGTGCCAGCAGTTTATGGACTAGCGGGGGGGATACGCAGTATTTT. Protein: CASSLWTSGGDTQYF.

The chain carries TRBV9 and TRBJ1-4; TRBD1 matches at 8 bases. Germline loops: CDR1 SGDLS, CDR2 YYNGEE. The junction had 6 bases not matched to a gene; V was cut back by 3 bases and J by 8 bases. This CDR3 comprises 14 residues. CDR3 DNA: TGTGCCAGCAGCGCAGGGGGCCCGGAAGAAAAACTGTTTTTT. Amino acids: CASSAGGPEEKLFF.

The chain has TRBV28 and TRBJ2-7; 8 bases align to TRBD2. Germline assignment: CDR1 MDHEN and CDR2 SYDVKM. Trimming took 5 bases from V and 0 from J; bases not matched to a gene: 6. CDR3 size: 15 residues. CDR3 sequence: CASSGLAGGSYEQYF. DNA of the CDR3: TGTGCCAGCAGTGGCCTCGCGGGGGGCTCCTACGAGCAGTACTTC.

J is TRBJ1-3 and V is TRBV15; D is unclear. Germline CDR1 is LNHNV and CDR2 is YYDKDF (reference sequence). V dropped 0 bases and J dropped 4 bases, with 13 bases sitting between them. The CDR3 length is 16 residues. The CDR3 sequence: CATSRDRGGPGNTIYF. The DNA of the CDR3 is TGTGCCACCAGCAGAGATCGTGGAGGGCCGGGAAACACCATATATTTT.

This chain connects TRBV30 to TRBJ1-2; D is ambiguous. The CDR3 is 13 residues long. The V end lost 0 bases, the J end lost 4 bases, and 9 bases lay between the germline ends. Germline V lookup: CDR1 GTSNPN, CDR2 SVGIG (reference sequence). The CDR3 loop is CAWSVQPAYGYTF. As DNA, the CDR3 is TGTGCCTGGAGTGTACAGCCCGCCTATGGCTACACCTTC.

A note on this clone: Within the sample, other DNA sequences also encode this same CDR3. V is TRBV19 and J is TRBJ2-7, with a possible D match to TRBD1 (6 bases). V shed 4 bases and J shed 0 bases, with 10 bases lying between them. There are 14 residues in the CDR3. Germline values: CDR1 LNHDA, CDR2 SQIVND (reference sequence). In DNA, the CDR3 is TGTGCCAGTAGTAGCACAGGGAGCTCCTACGAGCAGTACTTC. It encodes CASSSTGSSYEQYF.

The V gene is TRBV30, the J gene TRBJ2-1; 8 positions match TRBD2. Germline CDR1 is GTSNPN and CDR2 is SVGIG (reference sequence). The junction had 3 bases not matched to a gene; V was cut back by 0 bases and J by 2 bases. The CDR3 is 15 residues long. As DNA, the CDR3 is TGTGCCTGGAGTGTGACTAGCGAGACCTACAATGAGCAGTTCTTC. Translation: CAWSVTSETYNEQFF.

The chain joins TRBV5-6 to TRBJ2-7; tentatively, D is TRBD2 (7 bases). Trimming removed 6 bases at V and 1 base at J, with 20 bases between. Germline V lookup: CDR1 SGHDT, CDR2 YYEEEE. The CDR3 loop spans 16 amino acids. In DNA form, the CDR3 reads TGTGCCAGCACCCAAGAGACGGGGGGCCTTTCCTACGAGCAGTACTTC. It encodes CASTQETGGLSYEQYF.

This clone showed up just once. The rearrangement joins TRBV19 to TRBJ1-2; 11 positions agree with TRBD1. The V gene's germline CDR1 is LNHDA and CDR2 SQIVND (reference sequence). The V and J ends lost 5 bases and 8 bases, in that order; junction bases with no gene match: 13. This CDR3 is built from 16 residues. The CDR3 sequence: CASSGGTGGPFGGYTF. In DNA form, the CDR3 reads TGTGCCAGTAGTGGAGGGACAGGGGGACCCTTTGGCGGCTACACCTTC.

This chain links TRBV11-2 with TRBJ1-4; unclear D gene. V lost 5 bases and J lost 0, with 13 bases in between. CDR1 and CDR2 (germline): SGHAT, FQNNGV. The CDR3 contains 16 residues. CDR3 sequence: CASSPGVHATNEKLFF. CDR3 coding DNA: TGTGCCAGCAGCCCGGGAGTGCATGCAACTAATGAAAAACTGTTTTTT.

Turning to this clone: This sample also contains other DNA sequences that code for the same CDR3. The chain recombines TRBV5-4 with TRBJ2-7; D unresolved. CDR3 length: 14 amino acids. Germline CDR1 is SGHNT and CDR2 is YYREEE (reference sequence). V was trimmed by 0 bases and J by 1 base, leaving 8 bases between them. The CDR3 spells CASSLAAGSYEQYF. The CDR3, as DNA: TGTGCCAGCAGCTTGGCCGCCGGGTCCTACGAGCAGTACTTC.

The genes are TRBV30 and TRBJ2-1; D remains unclear. CDR3 length: 10 amino acids. V was trimmed by 6 bases and J by 7 bases, leaving 7 bases between them. The V gene's germline CDR1 is GTSNPN and CDR2 SVGIG (reference sequence). DNA of the CDR3: TGTGCCTGTGCCGATAATGAGCAGTTCTTC. Protein product: CACADNEQFF.

The genes are TRBV4-1 and TRBJ2-3, with TRBD2 matching over 13 bases. Germline CDR1 reads MGHRA; CDR2 reads YSYEKL. CDR3 length: 19 amino acids. Trimming cost V 2 bases and J 0 bases; bases outside gene matches: 8. CDR3 DNA sequence: TGCGCCAGCAGCCAAACAGGGACTAGCGGGGTTTCTAGCACAGATACGCAGTATTTT. Amino acids: CASSQTGTSGVSSTDTQYF.

The J gene is TRBJ2-7, the V gene TRBV27; D perhaps matches TRBD1 (6 bases). The CDR3 sequence is 17 residues long. Germline CDR1 MNHEY, CDR2 SMNVEV (reference sequence). V shed 3 bases and J shed 3 bases, with 21 bases lying between them. The CDR3 DNA follows: TGTGCCAGCAGTTTGGGGGCCGGCATCTTCTCCGACTACGAGCAGTACTTC. Translated, it gives CASSLGAGIFSDYEQYF.